The rows below give T cell receptor beta chains drawn from one sample of a study of identical twins. TCRdb processed the 5' RACE reads anew with MiXCR; each CDR3 protein has one entry. The table records approximately 700,000 distinct CDR3 sequences, about 20% of them present only once. The data were also submitted as part of a second study, on T cells expressing NK-cell markers.

Input material: PBMCs. The source of these receptors is a woman aged 18-29 years in good health. CDR3s include the opening cysteine and the closing phenylalanine or tryptophan. A D gene is named only where the DNA matches it firmly. Only some rows state a clone size, as once, few, many or a class for expanded clones.

V gene	D gene	clone size	J gene	CDR3 protein	CDR3 DNA
TRBV20-1	.	.	TRBJ1-1	CSASDRTEAFF	TGCAGTGCTTCGGACAGAACTGAAGCTTTCTTT
TRBV12-3/TRBV12-4	.	.	TRBJ2-5	CASSRTGLGYF	TGTGCCAGCAGTCGGACAGGACTAGGATACTTC
TRBV20-1	.	.	TRBJ2-3	CSALAGRITDTQYF	TGCAGTGCCCTCGCCGGGAGAATCACAGATACGCAGTATTTT
TRBV5-6	.	many	TRBJ1-2	CASSFRGGSYGYTF	TGTGCCAGCAGCTTTCGCGGGGGGAGCTATGGCTACACCTTC
TRBV12-5	.	.	TRBJ1-6	CASGLDDYSPLHF	TGTGCTAGTGGTTTAGACGACTATTCACCCCTCCACTTT
TRBV20-1	TRBD2	.	TRBJ2-1	CSARRTSGINEQFF	TGCAGTGCTAGACGGACTAGCGGGATTAATGAGCAGTTCTTC
TRBV3-1	.	.	TRBJ1-6	CASSQRVSPLHF	TGTGCCAGCAGCCAAAGGGTTTCACCCCTCCACTTT
TRBV12-3/TRBV12-4	.	few	TRBJ2-7	CASSSGGRRGQYF	TGTGCCAGCTCAAGTGGGGGCCGTCGTGGGCAGTACTTC
TRBV12-3/TRBV12-4	.	.	TRBJ2-3	CASRSKRDTQYF	TGTGCCAGCCGAAGCAAGCGCGATACGCAGTATTTT
TRBV27	.	.	TRBJ2-7	CASSLSPGPSYEQYF	TGTGCCAGCAGTTTATCCCCCGGCCCTTCCTACGAGCAGTACTTC
TRBV5-1	.	.	TRBJ1-6	CASSLLGGRNSPLHF	TGCGCCAGCAGCTTGCTCGGCGGCCGGAATTCACCCCTCCACTTT
TRBV20-1	TRBD2	.	TRBJ2-7	CSAKTAGPTSEQYF	TGCAGTGCTAAAACAGCGGGGCCGACCAGCGAGCAGTACTTC
TRBV18	.	few	TRBJ2-2	CASSRSGRLTGELFF	TGTGCCAGCTCACGCTCGGGCCGATTAACCGGGGAGCTGTTTTTT
TRBV6-1	.	few	TRBJ2-5	CASSRSGQREETQYF	TGTGCCAGCAGCCGCTCCGGGCAGCGAGAAGAGACCCAGTACTTC
TRBV20-1	.	.	TRBJ2-7	CSAMFLGMSYEQYF	TGCAGTGCTATGTTTTTAGGCATGTCCTACGAGCAGTACTTC
TRBV6-2/TRBV6-3	.	.	TRBJ2-1	CASRDLRNEQFF	TGTGCCAGCAGAGACCTCCGGAATGAGCAGTTCTTC
TRBV6-1	.	.	TRBJ1-5	CASRTREFNQPQHF	TGTGCCAGTCGGACCCGGGAGTTCAATCAGCCCCAGCATTTT
TRBV7-2	.	.	TRBJ2-3	CASSLADRSKPDTQYF	TGTGCCAGCAGCTTAGCAGATCGGAGCAAGCCAGATACGCAGTATTTT
TRBV5-6	.	many	TRBJ2-1	CASSLDPSSYNEQFF	TGTGCCAGCAGCTTGGACCCGAGCTCCTACAATGAGCAGTTCTTC
TRBV10-3	TRBD2	.	TRBJ2-1	CAIREGLGNEQFF	TGTGCCATTCGGGAGGGCCTCGGAAATGAGCAGTTCTTC
TRBV12-3/TRBV12-4	TRBD2	.	TRBJ2-7	CASSFGTRSNEQYF	TGTGCCAGCAGTTTTGGGACTAGAAGTAACGAGCAGTACTTC
TRBV6-1	.	many	TRBJ2-1	CASSPPPRGNEQFF	TGTGCCAGCAGTCCCCCCCCACGTGGCAATGAGCAGTTCTTC
TRBV12-3/TRBV12-4	.	few	TRBJ2-1	CASSPARPGGQQFF	TGTGCCAGCAGCCCAGCCAGGCCCGGGGGACAGCAGTTCTTC
TRBV29-1	.	.	TRBJ2-6	CSVSYGTAMANVLTF	TGCAGCGTGAGTTACGGGACGGCTATGGCCAACGTCCTGACTTTC
TRBV11-1	.	few	TRBJ2-7	CASSLPLRPQGTSYEQYF	TGTGCCAGCAGCTTACCGCTCCGTCCGCAGGGAACCTCCTACGAGCAGTACTTC
TRBV29-1	.	few	TRBJ1-2	CSVDRGDYGYTF	TGCAGCGTTGACAGGGGCGACTATGGCTACACCTTC
TRBV3-1	.	.	TRBJ1-2	CASSQDWDPNYGYTF	TGTGCCAGCAGCCAAGACTGGGACCCTAACTATGGCTACACCTTC
TRBV10-1	TRBD2	.	TRBJ2-1	CASSGASGSNNEQFF	TGCGCCAGCAGTGGGGCTAGCGGGAGTAATAATGAGCAGTTCTTC
TRBV6-5	TRBD2	.	TRBJ2-4	CASSYSKLAGGFEYF	TGTGCCAGCAGTTACTCGAAACTAGCGGGGGGGTTCGAGTACTTC
TRBV20-1	TRBD1	.	TRBJ1-3	CSARQGSGNTIYF	TGCAGTGCGAGACAGGGGAGTGGAAACACCATATATTTT
TRBV12-3/TRBV12-4	.	.	TRBJ2-1	CASSLSVRNEQFF	TGTGCCAGCAGTTTGTCCGTGCGGAATGAGCAGTTCTTC
TRBV9	.	few	TRBJ2-5	CASSVTVGAEAQYF	TGTGCCAGCAGCGTTACCGTGGGGGCAGAAGCCCAGTACTTC
TRBV12-3/TRBV12-4	.	few	TRBJ1-1	CASSFTGEAFF	TGTGCCAGCAGTTTTACGGGTGAAGCTTTCTTT
TRBV5-5	TRBD2	.	TRBJ2-5	CASSFRLAGNRQETQYF	TGTGCCAGCAGCTTTCGACTAGCGGGAAACCGCCAAGAGACCCAGTACTTC
TRBV20-1	.	once	TRBJ2-3	CSAMGDTQTTTDTQYF	TGCAGTGCTATGGGGGACACCCAGACAACCACAGATACGCAGTATTTT
TRBV20-1	.	.	TRBJ2-3	CSARGITGHLRNTQYF	TGCAGTGCTAGAGGCATTACAGGGCATCTTCGCAATACGCAGTATTTT
TRBV3-1	TRBD1	.	TRBJ2-7	CASSPLGTGLYEQYF	TGTGCCAGCAGCCCTCTAGGGACAGGCCTTTACGAGCAGTACTTC
TRBV11-1	.	few	TRBJ2-2	CASSSGPAVGELFF	TGTGCCAGCAGCTCAGGACCCGCGGTCGGGGAGCTGTTTTTT
TRBV5-1	.	few	TRBJ2-3	CASSLSIGTDTQYF	TGCGCCAGCAGCTTGTCCATTGGCACAGATACGCAGTATTTT
TRBV7-2	.	few	TRBJ2-3	CASSSDTVTQYF	TGTGCCAGCAGCTCAGACACAGTCACGCAGTATTTT
TRBV7-6	.	.	TRBJ2-2	CASSLGGFTTGELFF	TGTGCCAGCAGCTTAGGGGGGTTTACGACCGGGGAGCTGTTTTTT
TRBV29-1	.	few	TRBJ2-1	CSVVGGSDRAYNEQFF	TGCAGCGTTGTGGGGGGCTCCGATCGGGCCTACAATGAGCAGTTCTTC
TRBV4-1	.	once	TRBJ2-3	CASSQVGRERGTDTQYF	TGCGCCAGCAGCCAAGTGGGTCGGGAGCGGGGCACAGATACGCAGTATTTT
TRBV12-3/TRBV12-4	TRBD1	few	TRBJ1-1	CASSRQGGVVAFF	TGTGCCAGCAGCAGACAGGGAGGGGTAGTAGCTTTCTTT
TRBV11-1	.	few	TRBJ2-3	CASSMPKGGISSTDTQYF	TGTGCCAGCAGTATGCCTAAGGGGGGAATTTCTAGCACAGATACGCAGTATTTT
TRBV7-9	.	few	TRBJ2-1	CASSPLPQSNEQFF	TGTGCCAGCAGCCCCCTCCCCCAAAGCAATGAGCAGTTCTTC
TRBV6-2/TRBV6-3	TRBD1	.	TRBJ2-7	CASSTRDRDNEQYF	TGTGCCAGCAGTACCCGGGACAGGGACAACGAGCAGTACTTC
TRBV19	TRBD2	few	TRBJ2-7	CASSIGLAGRYEQYF	TGTGCCAGTAGTATCGGACTAGCGGGACGCTACGAGCAGTACTTC
TRBV3-1	.	.	TRBJ2-3	CASSHPQATDTQYF	TGTGCCAGCAGCCACCCTCAGGCCACAGATACGCAGTATTTT
TRBV5-5	.	many	TRBJ2-2	CASSLEGPGELFF	TGTGCCAGCAGCTTGGAGGGCCCCGGGGAGCTGTTTTTT
TRBV29-1	.	.	TRBJ1-1	CSVVGRAGTEAFF	TGCAGCGTTGTAGGCAGGGCAGGCACTGAAGCTTTCTTT
TRBV6-5	.	few	TRBJ1-2	CASSYLDSGYGYTF	TGTGCCAGCAGTTACCTAGACAGTGGCTATGGCTACACCTTC
TRBV5-6	.	few	TRBJ1-1	CASSLGTHTEAFF	TGTGCCAGCAGCTTGGGCACCCACACTGAAGCTTTCTTT
TRBV6-1	TRBD1	few	TRBJ2-7	CASSRGQASYYEQYF	TGTGCCAGCAGCCGAGGACAGGCATCATACTACGAGCAGTACTTC